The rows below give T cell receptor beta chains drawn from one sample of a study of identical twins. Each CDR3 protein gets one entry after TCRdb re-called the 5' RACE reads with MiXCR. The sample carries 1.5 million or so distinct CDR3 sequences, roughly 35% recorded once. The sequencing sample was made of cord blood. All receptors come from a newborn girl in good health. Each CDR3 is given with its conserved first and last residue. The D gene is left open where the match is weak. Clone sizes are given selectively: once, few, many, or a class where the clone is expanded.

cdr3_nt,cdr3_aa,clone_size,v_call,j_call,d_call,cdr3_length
TGTGCCGCATCGGTTGTAGGGGTCGGAACAGATACGCAGTATTTT,CAASVVGVGTDTQYF,many,TRBV10-3,TRBJ2-3,NA,15
TGTGCCAGCAGCTTGAAGGGTTTTCAGCCCCAGCATTTT,CASSLKGFQPQHF,NA,TRBV7-8,TRBJ1-5,NA,13
TGCAGTGCTAGGGGGCTCCGCACCTACGAGCAGTACTTC,CSARGLRTYEQYF,NA,TRBV20-1,TRBJ2-7,NA,13
TGTGCCAGCAGGGTGGACAGGGCTGGAAACACCATATATTTT,CASRVDRAGNTIYF,once,TRBV28,TRBJ1-3,TRBD1,14
TGTGCCAGCAGTTTCCGACTAGCGGGGGGCTGGGGCACAGATACGCAGTATTTT,CASSFRLAGGWGTDTQYF,NA,TRBV12-3/TRBV12-4,TRBJ2-3,TRBD2,18
TGTGCCAGCAGCCAAGGGGGGACTAGCGTAGCCAAAAACATTCAGTACTTC,CASSQGGTSVAKNIQYF,NA,TRBV4-2,TRBJ2-4,TRBD2,17
TGCAGTGCTAGGCCCCCCTCCCAACTAGCCAAAAACATTCAGTACTTC,CSARPPSQLAKNIQYF,few,TRBV20-1,TRBJ2-4,NA,16
TGTGCCAGCAGTGGGGGACAAGGTGGCCAAGAGACCCAGTACTTC,CASSGGQGGQETQYF,NA,TRBV25-1,TRBJ2-5,NA,15
TGTGCCATCAGTGAAGGTGACAGAACTAATGAAAAACTGTTTTTT,CAISEGDRTNEKLFF,NA,TRBV10-3,TRBJ1-4,NA,15
TGTGCCAGCGGGACTACTCTCACAGATACGCAGTATTTT,CASGTTLTDTQYF,NA,TRBV7-2,TRBJ2-3,TRBD2,13
TGCGCCAGCAAGGACAGGGCGGGTTATAATTCACCCCTCCACTTT,CASKDRAGYNSPLHF,few,TRBV4-1,TRBJ1-6,TRBD1,15
TGTGCCAGCTCCCCGGGCAGGCAGGCCACTGAAGCTTTCTTT,CASSPGRQATEAFF,NA,TRBV7-9,TRBJ1-1,NA,14
TGCGCCAGCAGCCGAAAAAGGGGGGACAGGGACTACGAGCAGTTCTTC,CASSRKRGDRDYEQFF,NA,TRBV4-1,TRBJ2-1,TRBD1,16
TGCAGCGCCCGAAATGGGGGGGGTGAAAAACTGTTTTTT,CSARNGGGEKLFF,NA,TRBV29-1,TRBJ1-4,NA,13
TGTGCCAGCAGTGATGCCCGGGACAGGGGTGGCTACACCTTC,CASSDARDRGGYTF,NA,TRBV25-1,TRBJ1-2,TRBD1,14
TGTGCCAGCAGCCAAGTCCCTAGCGGGACCTACGAGCAGTACTTC,CASSQVPSGTYEQYF,few,TRBV4-2,TRBJ2-7,TRBD2,15
TGTGCCAGCAGCTTCTGGACAGGGGGATCTAACACTGAAGCTTTCTTT,CASSFWTGGSNTEAFF,NA,TRBV11-2,TRBJ1-1,TRBD1,16
TGTGCCAGCAGGAGCAGGGGCGCGAACTATGGCTACACCTTC,CASRSRGANYGYTF,many,TRBV21-1,TRBJ1-2,NA,14
TGTGCCAGCAGCCCGTCGGGAGTCGTCTATGAGCAGTTCTTC,CASSPSGVVYEQFF,few,TRBV7-2,TRBJ2-1,NA,14
TGTGCCAGGACATCAGGGAGATGGGACACTGAAGCTTTCTTT,CARTSGRWDTEAFF,few,TRBV2,TRBJ1-1,NA,14
TGTGCCAGCAGTTACTCGAACGGCGATGGCTACACCTTC,CASSYSNGDGYTF,few,TRBV6-6,TRBJ1-2,NA,13
TGTGCCAGCAGCCAATCCGCCGGGACTAGGTCCTACAATGAGCAGTACTTC,CASSQSAGTRSYNEQYF,NA,TRBV3-1,TRBJ2-5,TRBD2,17
TGTGCCATCAGTGGTGGACCTCAAGGGACCCAGTACTTC,CAISGGPQGTQYF,NA,TRBV10-3,TRBJ2-5,NA,13
TGTGCCAGCAGCGTAGACAACGTGTGGGGGGGCTACAATGAGCAGTTCTTC,CASSVDNVWGGYNEQFF,NA,TRBV9,TRBJ2-1,TRBD2,17